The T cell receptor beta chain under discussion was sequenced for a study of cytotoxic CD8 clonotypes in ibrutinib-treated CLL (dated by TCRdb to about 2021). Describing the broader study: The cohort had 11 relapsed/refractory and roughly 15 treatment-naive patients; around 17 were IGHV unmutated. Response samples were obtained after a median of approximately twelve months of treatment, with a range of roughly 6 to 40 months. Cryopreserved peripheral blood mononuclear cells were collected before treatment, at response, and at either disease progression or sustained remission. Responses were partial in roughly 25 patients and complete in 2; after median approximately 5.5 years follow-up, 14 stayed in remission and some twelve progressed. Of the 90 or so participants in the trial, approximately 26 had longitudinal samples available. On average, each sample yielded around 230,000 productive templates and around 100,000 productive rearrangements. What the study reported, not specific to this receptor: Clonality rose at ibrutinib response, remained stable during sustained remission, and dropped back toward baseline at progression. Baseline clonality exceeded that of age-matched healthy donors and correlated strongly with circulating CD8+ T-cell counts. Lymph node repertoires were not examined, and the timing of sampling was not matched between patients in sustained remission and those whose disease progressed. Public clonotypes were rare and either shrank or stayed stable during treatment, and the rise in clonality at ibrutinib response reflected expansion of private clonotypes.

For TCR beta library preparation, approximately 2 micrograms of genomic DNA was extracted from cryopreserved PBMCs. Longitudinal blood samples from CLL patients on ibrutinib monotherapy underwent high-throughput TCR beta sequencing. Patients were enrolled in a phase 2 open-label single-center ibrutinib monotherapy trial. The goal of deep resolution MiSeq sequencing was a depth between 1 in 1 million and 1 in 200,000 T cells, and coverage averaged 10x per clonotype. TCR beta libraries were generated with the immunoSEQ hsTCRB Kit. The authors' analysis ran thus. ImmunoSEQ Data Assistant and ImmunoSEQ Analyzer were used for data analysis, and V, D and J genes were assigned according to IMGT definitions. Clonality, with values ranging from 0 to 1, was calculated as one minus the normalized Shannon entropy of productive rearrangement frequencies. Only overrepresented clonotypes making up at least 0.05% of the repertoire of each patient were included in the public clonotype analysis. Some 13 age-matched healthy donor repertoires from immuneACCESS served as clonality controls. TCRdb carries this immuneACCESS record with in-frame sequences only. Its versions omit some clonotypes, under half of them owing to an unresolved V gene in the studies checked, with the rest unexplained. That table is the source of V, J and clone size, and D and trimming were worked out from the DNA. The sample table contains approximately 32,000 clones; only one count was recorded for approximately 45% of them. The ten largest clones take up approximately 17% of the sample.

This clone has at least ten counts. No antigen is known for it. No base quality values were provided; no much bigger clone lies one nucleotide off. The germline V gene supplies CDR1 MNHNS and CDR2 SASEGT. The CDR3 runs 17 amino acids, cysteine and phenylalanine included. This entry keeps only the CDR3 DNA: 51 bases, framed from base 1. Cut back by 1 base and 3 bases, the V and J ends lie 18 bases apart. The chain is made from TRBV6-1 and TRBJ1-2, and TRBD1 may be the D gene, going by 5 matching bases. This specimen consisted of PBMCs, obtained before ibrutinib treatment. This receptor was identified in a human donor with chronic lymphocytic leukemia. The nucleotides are TGTGCCAGCAGTGAAGGCCGCCCTAACAGGCTCGACTATGGCTACACCTTC. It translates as CASSEGRPNRLDYGYTF.